This TCR beta chain was retrieved from a study of blood T cell repertoires in COVID-19. Whole-study context: Samples came from the United States, Italy and Spain, spanning acute and convalescent COVID-19. The cDNA or gDNA used as material had been derived from T cells, B-cell-depleted T cells, or PBMCs.

The CDR3 runs 15 residues. CDR1 and CDR2 from the germline V gene are MNHEY and SVGEGT. Trimming removed 6 bases from V and 0 bases from J, with 15 bases in between. Clones were sequenced by immunoSEQ multiplex PCR, and TCRdb holds only the in-frame ones, with some missing. The table records 200,000 to 250,000 clones, roughly 85% of them present only once. The sequence came from a man in his forties or fifties who had recovered from COVID-19. The material sequenced was PBMCs or T cells enriched from blood (not recorded which). J is TRBJ2-7 and V is TRBV6-2 or TRBV6-3; D may be TRBD2 (6 bases). CDR3 protein: CASSNGGLRSYEQYF. As DNA, the CDR3 is TGTGCCAGCAGCAACGGAGGGCTCCGCTCCTACGAGCAGTACTTC.